This T cell receptor beta chain was sequenced during a study of CXCR3-negative and CXCR3-positive naive CD8 T cells. The authors made the TRB cDNA libraries by 5' RACE using UMI labels. TCRdb reprocessed the 5' RACE reads and keeps a single row for each CDR3 protein, giving no DNA. This sample's table has under 50,000 distinct CDR3 sequences. The CDR3 extends over 14 amino acids. CDR1 is DFQATT, CDR2 SNEGSKA, per germline (reference sequence). The specimen sequenced was naive CXCR3- CD8+ T cells from blood. Documented subset: CD45RO-CCR7+CD27+CD95- naive CD8+ T cells lacking CXCR3 (TNR3-). V usage is TRBV20-1 and J usage is TRBJ1-1; TCRdb picks TRBD1, but there is no DNA to check that call. The TCR was taken from a human donor in good health. Some clones in this sample may be carry-over from other donors' samples. Here the CDR3 reads CSAREAGTDTEAFF.